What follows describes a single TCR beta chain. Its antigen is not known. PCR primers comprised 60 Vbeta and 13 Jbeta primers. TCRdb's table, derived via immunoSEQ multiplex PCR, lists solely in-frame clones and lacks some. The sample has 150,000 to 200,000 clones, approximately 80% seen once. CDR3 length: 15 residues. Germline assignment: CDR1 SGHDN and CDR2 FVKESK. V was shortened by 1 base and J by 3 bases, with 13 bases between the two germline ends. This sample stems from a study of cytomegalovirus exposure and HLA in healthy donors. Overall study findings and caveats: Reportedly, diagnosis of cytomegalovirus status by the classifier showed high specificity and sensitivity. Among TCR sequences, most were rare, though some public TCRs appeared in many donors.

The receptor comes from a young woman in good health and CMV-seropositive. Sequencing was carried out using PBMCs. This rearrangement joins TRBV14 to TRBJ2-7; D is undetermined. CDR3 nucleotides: TGTGCCAGCAGCCAAGTATCCGGGTTCGTCTACGAGCAGTACTTC. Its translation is CASSQVSGFVYEQYF.